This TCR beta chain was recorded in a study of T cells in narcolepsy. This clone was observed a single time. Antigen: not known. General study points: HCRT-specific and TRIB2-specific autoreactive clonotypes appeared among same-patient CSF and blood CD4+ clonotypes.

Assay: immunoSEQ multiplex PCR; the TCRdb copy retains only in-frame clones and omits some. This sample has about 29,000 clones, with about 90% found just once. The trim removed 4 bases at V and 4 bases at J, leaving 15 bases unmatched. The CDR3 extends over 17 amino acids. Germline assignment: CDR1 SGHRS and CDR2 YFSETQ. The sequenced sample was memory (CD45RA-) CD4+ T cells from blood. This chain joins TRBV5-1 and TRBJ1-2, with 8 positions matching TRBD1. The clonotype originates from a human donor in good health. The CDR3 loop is CASSPIFLGQGTYGYTF. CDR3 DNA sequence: TGCGCCAGCAGCCCCATCTTCCTTGGACAGGGTACCTATGGCTACACCTTC.